This TCR beta chain was captured by sequencing in a study of T cell responses to AZD1222 COVID-19 vaccine. Study-wide points: Donors skewed white British and female; clonal diversity was possibly underestimated. Distributed over spike, vaccine-associated CD4 TCRs predominated at 160-218 and 743-854. Baseline antibody screening turned up just six seropositive AZD1222 recipients.

Germline assignment: CDR1 MNHNS and CDR2 SASEGT. Trimming took 3 bases from V and 8 from J, leaving 10 bases between them. The CDR3 is 13 amino acids. It was second doses at about 4 or about 12 weeks that were pooled. With respect to this clone: The target antigen is unknown.

Clones were read by immunoSEQ multiplex PCR, and TCRdb kept only the in-frame ones, dropping some. This sample has roughly 150,000 clones, with 90% found just once. This chain connects TRBV6-1 to TRBJ2-2; TRBD1 might be the D (5 bases). The receptor was derived from an adult who received the AZD1222 COVID-19 vaccine. The material sequenced was peripheral blood, taken 28 days after the second AZD1222 dose. The CDR3 is CASSDRVSGELFF. The CDR3 region has the DNA TGTGCCAGCAGTGACAGGGTATCGGGGGAGCTGTTTTTT.